This T cell receptor beta chain was obtained from a study of T cell changes during pregnancy in multiple sclerosis. The CDR3 is 16 amino acids. From germline, CDR1 is SEHNR and CDR2 FQNEAQ (reference sequence). V was pared by 5 bases and J by 5 bases, with 9 bases of the junction left unmatched. Method: immunoSEQ multiplex PCR; TCRdb's copy keeps in-frame clones and lacks some. The sample holds about 59,000 clones, around 94% seen once. The sequencing here drew on CD8+ T cells from peripheral blood mononuclear cells, taken after pregnancy. The chain combines TRBV7-9 with TRBJ2-1, with 10 positions matching TRBD2. This TCR was sampled from a female donor with multiple sclerosis, enrolled in a pregnancy study. Here the CDR3 DNA reads TGTGCCAGCAGCCCCCTAGCGGGAGTAATCAACAATGAGCAGTTCTTC. Encoded protein: CASSPLAGVINNEQFF.